This T cell receptor (beta chain) appears in the sequencing data of a study of blood T cell repertoires in COVID-19. At the level of the study: Sites across the United States, Italy and Spain contributed samples from acute and convalescent COVID-19.

Which cohort a participant joined came from the clinical history participants gave. As handled by the study authors: Amplification of reference gene primers provided the estimated nucleated cell counts. Generated by immunoSEQ multiplex PCR, the TCRdb table keeps only in-frame clones and is missing some. The V and J calls and the clone size are those of that table, but D and trimming were determined from the DNA. Among approximately 160,000 clones listed, around 84% were seen once. Trimming stripped 2 bases from V and 3 bases from J, with 17 bases between. CDR3 length: 16 residues. Germline CDR1 and CDR2: SGHRS and YFSETQ.

Sequenced: PBMCs or T cells enriched from blood (not recorded which). This chain joins TRBV5-1 and TRBJ1-1; tentatively, D is TRBD1 (5 bases). The sequence was collected from a man aged 40-49 years who had recovered from COVID-19. The CDR3 bases are TGCGCCAGCAGCTTCGGTAGTAGGGGTCGGGACACTGAAGCTTTCTTT. Amino acid sequence: CASSFGSRGRDTEAFF.